The 7 T cell receptor beta chains given below trace back to one sample, sequenced in a study of beta chain features in type 1 diabetes. cDNA synthesis used the whole RNA isolate, giving expressed TCRB sequences. Measured with immunoSEQ multiplex PCR; TCRdb has only the in-frame clones, and not every one. The sample gives 900,000 or so clones, 15% to 20% of which show up once; about 0.02% is in the top ten. What was sequenced was naive CD4+ T cells from blood. The receptor source for this set is a young woman in good health.

This clone was recorded a few times. J is TRBJ2-1 and V is TRBV5-4, with 8 bases fitting TRBD2. Germline-derived CDR1 and CDR2 are SGHNT and YYREEE (reference sequence). V shed 0 bases, J shed 4 bases, and the junction held 12 bases outside the gene matches. The CDR3 loop spans 18 amino acids. CDR3 bases: TGTGCCAGCAGCTTGGCCTTCGGGAGGGCCTCTAATTACAATGAGCAGTTCTTC. It yields the protein CASSLAFGRASNYNEQFF.

This clone was seen more than once but under ten times. Different DNA sequences within this sample yield the same CDR3. V is TRBV2 and J is TRBJ1-2, with D unresolved. Looked up from germline, CDR1 is SNHLY and CDR2 is FYNNEI. V was pared by 1 base and J by 5 bases, with 5 bases between. CDR3 length: 12 residues. Written as DNA, the CDR3 is TGTGCCAGCAGTGAAGACTATTATGGCTACACCTTC. Translation: CASSEDYYGYTF.

The J gene is TRBJ2-7, the V gene TRBV7-6; D might be TRBD2 (6 bases). Trimming pared 6 bases from V and 6 bases from J, leaving 15 bases between. The CDR3 loop spans 13 amino acids. CDR1 is SGHVS and CDR2 is FNYEAQ in the germline V gene. As DNA, the CDR3 is TGTGCCAGCAGGTCGGACTATCTCGGCGAGCAGTACTTC. Amino acids: CASRSDYLGEQYF.

The chain recombines TRBV5-1 with TRBJ2-1; D could derive from TRBD1 or TRBD2 (5 bases each). Trimming cost V 3 bases and J 2 bases, with 15 bases left between them. The CDR3 extends over 16 amino acids. Per the germline V gene, CDR1 is SGHRS and CDR2 is YFSETQ. CDR3 in amino acids: CASSWGGFGPYNEQFF. CDR3 in DNA: TGCGCCAGCAGCTGGGGCGGGTTTGGACCCTACAATGAGCAGTTCTTC.

This clone has a single count. The rearrangement links TRBV15 to TRBJ2-1; tentative D call: TRBD1 (5 bases). Germline V CDR1 and CDR2: LNHNV, YYDKDF (reference sequence). The CDR3 length is 16 residues. Between the trimmed V and J ends, which lost 6 bases and 0 bases, there was a span of 15 bases. The CDR3 spells CATRLGLESSYNEQFF. CDR3 bases: TGTGCCACCAGACTGGGGCTGGAGAGCTCCTACAATGAGCAGTTCTTC.

The rearrangement joins TRBV6-6 to TRBJ1-5, with 7 nucleotides matching TRBD1. CDR3 length: 14 residues. J gave up 2 bases and V 6 bases, and 4 bases lay outside the gene matches. Germline CDR1 MNHNY, CDR2 SVGAGI (reference sequence). The CDR3 region has the DNA TGTGCCAGCAGACGACAGGGAGGCAATCAGCCCCAGCATTTT. It encodes CASRRQGGNQPQHF.

The chain has TRBV29-1 and TRBJ2-1; 9 nucleotides match TRBD1. The length of the CDR3 is 14 residues. Germline trimming cut 6 bases from V and 4 bases from J; bases unmatched to any gene: 7. Germline V gene sequence: CDR1 SQVTM, CDR2 ANQGSEA. The CDR3 here is CSVGTGLLYNEQFF. DNA of the CDR3: TGCAGCGTGGGGACAGGGCTATTATACAATGAGCAGTTCTTC.